The 9 T cell receptor beta chains in this list originate from one sample, sequenced in a study of vaccination effects on CD4 cells after COVID-19. For these receptors, no antigen is known. With the ViraFEST assay, the study expanded antigen-specific CD4+ T cells using viral peptide pools, then sequenced them. Scientists isolated CD4+ T cells after an approximately 9-day culture period ended. It was between March and December 2020 that the person had a SARS-CoV-2 infection confirmed by PCR. Produced via immunoSEQ multiplex PCR; TCRdb's table is partial and in-frame only. The table lists 20,000 to 25,000 clones, roughly 69% of them singletons. The sequenced sample was CD4+ T cells from PBMCs cultured with a peptide pool, obtained before COVID-19 vaccination. The receptors shown here come from a human donor who had a prior SARS-CoV-2 infection.

The V and J genes are TRBV6-5 and TRBJ2-7; D is perhaps TRBD1 (5 bases). Trimming cost V 8 bases and J 3 bases, with 14 bases left between them. The CDR3 spans 13 residues. Per germline, CDR1 MNHEY and CDR2 SVGAGI. CDR3 nucleotides: TGTGCCAGCCAAACGACAGAGAACTACGAGCAGTACTTC. Protein sequence: CASQTTENYEQYF.

A single count supports this clone. The chain's CDR3 is CASSLGAHEQFF. The CDR3, as DNA: TGTGCCAGCAGCTTGGGGGCCCATGAGCAGTTCTTC. The V gene is TRBV7-6, the J gene TRBJ2-1, with D tentatively TRBD1 (6 bases). CDR3 size: 12 residues. Between the trimmed V and J ends, which lost 3 bases and 8 bases, there was a span of 8 bases. CDR1 is SGHVS, CDR2 FNYEAQ, per germline.

In the case of this clone: A read error may account for a junction end that differs from germline. This chain joins TRBV7-7 and TRBJ2-5, with 10 bases that match TRBD2. Germline CDR1 is SSHAT and CDR2 is FNYEAQ (reference sequence). The CDR3 is made up of 16 amino acids. CDR3 DNA sequence: TGTGCTAGCAGCTTAGCGGCTAGCGGGGGCCAAGAGACCCAGTACTTC. Amino acid sequence: CASSLAASGGQETQYF.

CDR3 protein: CASSLNRLGSPVGEKLFF. In DNA, the CDR3 is TGTGCCAGCAGTTTAAACCGCCTCGGATCACCAGTAGGTGAAAAACTGTTTTTT. The chain is built from TRBV27 and TRBJ1-4, with D unclear. The CDR3 sequence is 18 residues long. Per germline, CDR1 MNHEY and CDR2 SMNVEV (reference sequence). Trimming left V 2 bases short and J 7 bases short, with 23 bases between.

V usage is TRBV2 and J usage is TRBJ2-5; D gene unclear. Germline V gives CDR1 SNHLY, CDR2 FYNNEI. CDR3 length: 11 residues. The V end lost 2 bases, the J end lost 5 bases, and 3 bases lay between the germline ends. In DNA form, the CDR3 reads TGTGCCAGCAGTGAATTCGAGACCCAGTACTTC. It translates to CASSEFETQYF. The full variable domain, with the rest looked up from reference TRBV2 and TRBJ2-5, is EPEVTQTPSHQVTQMGQEVILRCVPISNHLYFYWYRQILGQKVEFLVSFYNNEISEKSEIFDDQFSVERPDGSNFTLKIRSTKLEDSAMYFCASSEFETQYFGPGTRLLVL.

The chain is built from TRBV6-5 and TRBJ1-2; D may be TRBD1 (5 bases). V lost 6 bases and J 7 bases, leaving 18 bases between the germline ends. The germline V gene encodes CDR1 MNHEY and CDR2 SVGAGI. The CDR3 runs 14 residues. DNA for the CDR3: TGTGCCAGCAGATGGGGACGGAACGAGGGTGGCTACACCTTC. Its translation is CASRWGRNEGGYTF.

This sequence joins TRBV4-1 and TRBJ2-7; D is uncertain. The CDR3 contains 14 residues. Germline V gene lookup returns CDR1 MGHRA and CDR2 YSYEKL. The V end was cut by 0 bases, the J end by 7 bases, with 13 bases between. CDR3 bases: TGCGCCAGCAGCCAAGAGCCCCTCCTCGTTGAGCAGTACTTC. This codes for CASSQEPLLVEQYF.

V usage is TRBV4-3 and J usage is TRBJ1-1; D is ambiguous. The germline gives CDR1 LGHNA, CDR2 YSLEER. This CDR3 contains 15 residues. With 0 bases removed from V and 3 bases from J, the gap between germline ends came to 11 bases. CDR3 protein: CASSQDSGFDTEAFF. CDR3 nucleotides: TGCGCCAGCAGCCAAGATTCCGGCTTCGACACTGAAGCTTTCTTT.

V and J are TRBV30 and TRBJ2-1; 12 bases line up with TRBD2. The CDR3 spans 15 residues. CDR1 and CDR2 from the germline V gene are GTSNPN and SVGIG (reference sequence). Trimming at V came to 1 base and at J to 7 bases, leaving 5 bases not matched to a gene. The CDR3 nucleotides read TGTGCCTGGAGTGCCGGGACTAGCGGGCTGAATGAGCAGTTCTTC. As protein: CAWSAGTSGLNEQFF.